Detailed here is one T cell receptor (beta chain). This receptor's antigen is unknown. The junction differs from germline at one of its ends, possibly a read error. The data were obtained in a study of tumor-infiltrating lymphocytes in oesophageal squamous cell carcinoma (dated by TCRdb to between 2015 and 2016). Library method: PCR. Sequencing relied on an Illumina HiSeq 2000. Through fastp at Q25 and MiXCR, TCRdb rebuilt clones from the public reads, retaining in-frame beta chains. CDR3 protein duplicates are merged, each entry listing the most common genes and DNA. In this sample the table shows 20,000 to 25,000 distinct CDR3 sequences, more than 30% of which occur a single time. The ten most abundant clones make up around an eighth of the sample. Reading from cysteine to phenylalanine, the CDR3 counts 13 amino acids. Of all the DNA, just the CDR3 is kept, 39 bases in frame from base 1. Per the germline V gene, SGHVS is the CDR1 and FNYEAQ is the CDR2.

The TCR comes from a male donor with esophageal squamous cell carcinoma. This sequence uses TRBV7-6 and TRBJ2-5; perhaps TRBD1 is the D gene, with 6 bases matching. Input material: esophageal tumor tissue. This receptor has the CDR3 CASSATGSETQYF. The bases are TGTGCTAGCAGCGCAACAGGGTCAGAGACCCAGTACTTC.